This record covers a single T cell receptor (beta chain). This sample is part of a study of blood T cell repertoires in COVID-19. On the study more broadly: Material from acute and convalescent COVID-19 was sourced from the United States, Italy and Spain. From T cells, B-cell-depleted T cells, or PBMCs came the material, which was cDNA or gDNA.

Original processing methods: Reference gene primer amplification yielded estimated nucleated cell counts. Libraries were prepared by immunoSEQ multiplex PCR; TCRdb keeps only in-frame clonotypes and omits some of them. That table gives V, J and clone size, and the DNA gave D and trimming. Found here are almost 500,000 clones, more than 85% of them singletons; the top ten hold around 7.9%. Enrolled through a virtual design, the participants were between roughly 18 and 89 years of age and came from under 25 US areas. The germline V gene encodes CDR1 KGHDR and CDR2 SFDVKD. The V and J ends lost 3 bases and 2 bases respectively, with 17 bases between them. The CDR3 contains 17 residues.

The chain combines TRBV24-1 with TRBJ2-3; D is possibly TRBD2 (6 bases). The sequence derives from a woman aged 60-70 years who had recovered from COVID-19. Sequenced input: PBMCs or T cells enriched from blood (not recorded which). CDR3 DNA: TGTGCCACCAGTGATGGTTGGGGGGTCGGGATCACAGATACGCAGTATTTT. Protein product: CATSDGWGVGITDTQYF.